This T cell receptor (beta chain) was recovered during a study of graft-versus-host responses after intestinal transplantation. About the study: The transplants performed in recipients were multivisceral, liver-intestinal, or isolated intestinal. Recipients were all induced with anti-thymocyte globulin, then given tacrolimus and steroids for about three years. Overall study findings and caveats: Detection of GvH clones occurred in recipient marrow, and some had their first appearance in ileum or blood. The study found high graft-versus-host to host-versus-graft clonal ratios in allografts of patients with graft-donor T cell macrochimerism.

Sequenced by immunoSEQ multiplex PCR; TCRdb stores in-frame clones only, minus some. The sample yields tens of thousands of clones, 90% seen once. This CDR3 spans 15 amino acids. Between the trimmed V and J ends, which lost 1 base and 0 bases, there was a span of 9 bases. Looked up from germline, CDR1 is SGHVS and CDR2 is FNYEAQ. To note about this clone: Its specificity is unknown.

The chain carries TRBV7-6 and TRBJ1-2; D is unclear. The sequence derives from a human donor who was the organ donor for an intestinal transplant. The source was unstimulated CD8+ T cells sorted from spleen or lymph node cells, collected before transplant. The CDR3: CASSLDPTTNYGYTF. The DNA of the CDR3 is TGTGCCAGCAGCTTAGACCCCACAACTAACTATGGCTACACCTTC.